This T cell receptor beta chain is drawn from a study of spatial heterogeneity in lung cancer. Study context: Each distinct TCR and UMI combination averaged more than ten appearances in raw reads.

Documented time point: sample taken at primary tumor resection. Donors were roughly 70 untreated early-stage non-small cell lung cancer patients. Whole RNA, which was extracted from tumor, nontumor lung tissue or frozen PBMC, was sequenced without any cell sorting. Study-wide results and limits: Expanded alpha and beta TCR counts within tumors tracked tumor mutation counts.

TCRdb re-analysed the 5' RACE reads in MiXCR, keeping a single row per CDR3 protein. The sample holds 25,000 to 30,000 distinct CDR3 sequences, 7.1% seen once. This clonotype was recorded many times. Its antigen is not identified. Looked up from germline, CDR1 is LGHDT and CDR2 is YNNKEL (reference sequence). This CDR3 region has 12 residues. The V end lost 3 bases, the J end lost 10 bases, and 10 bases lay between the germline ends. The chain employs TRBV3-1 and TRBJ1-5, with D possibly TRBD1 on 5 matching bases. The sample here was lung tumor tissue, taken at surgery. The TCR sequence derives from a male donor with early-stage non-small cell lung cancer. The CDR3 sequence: CASSHLGDPQHF. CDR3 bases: TGTGCCAGCAGCCACCTTGGGGACCCCCAGCATTTT.